This T cell receptor (beta chain) comes out of a study of blood T cell repertoires in COVID-19. Background on the study: Donors in the United States, Italy and Spain gave samples during acute or convalescent COVID-19. In each case, the material was cDNA or gDNA derived from T cells, B-cell-depleted T cells, or PBMCs.

CDR1 MDHEN and CDR2 SYDVKM come from the germline V gene. The V gene lost 7 bases and the J gene lost 3 bases, with 16 bases spanning the gap. The CDR3 loop spans 14 amino acids. Here immunoSEQ multiplex PCR was the method, and the copy in TCRdb shows in-frame clones only, minus some. Of about 480,000 clones in the sample, approximately 90% were seen once. The sequencing sample was made of peripheral blood. The chain recombines TRBV28 with TRBJ2-7; weak D call: TRBD2 (5 bases). The sequence derives from a woman in her 30s with acute or convalescent COVID-19. In nucleotides, the CDR3 is TGTGCCAGCACCCCCCGACGGGATTTCTACGAGCAGTACTTC. Translating it yields CASTPRRDFYEQYF. Complete variable domain (other parts from reference TRBV28 and TRBJ2-7): DVKVTQSSRYLVKRTGEKVFLECVQDMDHENMFWYRQDPGLGLRLIYFSYDVKMKEKGDIPEGYSVSREKKERFSLILESASTNQTSMYLCASTPRRDFYEQYFGPGTRLTVT.